The sequence of this T cell receptor (beta chain) was determined in a study of neurological immune-mediated disorders. Findings of the study overall: None of the CDR3 amino acid sequences found in expanded clones was shared across subjects. This suggests that the TCR-beta repertoires were private in all groups. HTLV-1-associated myelopathy ranked highest for TCR clonal expansion and multiple sclerosis lowest, beneath healthy controls.

Germline CDR1 is SEHNR and CDR2 is FQNEAQ (reference sequence). This CDR3 is built from 15 residues. V was trimmed by 5 bases and J by 0 bases, leaving 11 bases between them. At least ten counts were recorded for this clonotype. Its antigen is still unknown. Via MiXCR, TCRdb re-called the 5' RACE reads, giving one row per CDR3 protein. This table holds 46,000 or so distinct CDR3 sequences, less than 5% found once. 2 million PBMCs stored at -80 C were the source of the unsorted libraries. The sample taken for sequencing was PBMCs. V gene TRBV7-9 combines with J gene TRBJ1-3; D unclear. The sequence was obtained from a woman aged 60-75 years with multiple sclerosis. Here the CDR3 reads CASSLSLGSGNTIYF. CDR3 sequence (DNA): TGTGCCAGCAGCCTGAGCCTGGGCTCTGGAAACACCATATATTTT.